This passage covers 28 T cell receptor beta chains from one sample sequenced in a study of regulatory T cells in long-lasting Graves disease. Time point in this sample: newly diagnosed GD, antithyroid drugs for less than 3 months. Generation of the TCR library employed RNA extracted from PBMCs. Assembly of TCR beta libraries relied on iRepertoire HTBI primers together with Arm-PCR of CDR3 regions. TCRdb reanalysed the multiplex PCR reads using MiXCR and keeps one entry per CDR3 protein. The data contain 540,000 or so distinct CDR3 sequences, approximately 12% of them singletons. These sequences were also reported in another study, on T cells in Graves' hyperthyroidism and ophthalmopathy.

Sequencing used peripheral blood mononuclear cells (PBMCs), obtained at new diagnosis, from a patient treated with antithyroid drugs. The receptors derive from a man aged 25 to 45 with Graves disease.

Many counts were recorded for this clonotype. The gene calls are TRBV30 and TRBJ2-7, with TRBD2 as a possible D gene (5 bases). Germline V gene sequence: CDR1 GTSNPN, CDR2 SVGIG (reference sequence). The CDR3 spans 13 residues. Between the trimmed V and J ends, which lost 1 base and 3 bases, there was a span of 10 bases. In nucleotides, the CDR3 is TGTGCCTGGAGTGAGAAAGGAGGCTACGAGCAGTACTTC. It codes for CAWSEKGGYEQYF.

This clonotype came up many times. The chain has TRBV7-8 and TRBJ2-1; 9 bases fit TRBD2. There are 16 residues in the CDR3. Per the germline V gene, CDR1 is SGHVS and CDR2 is FQNEAQ. The V segment lost 5 bases and the J segment 5 bases; nucleotides outside the gene matches: 10. CDR3 in amino acids: CASSRVGASGNNEQFF. The CDR3 DNA sequence: TGTGCCAGCAGCCGTGTAGGGGCTAGCGGGAACAATGAGCAGTTCTTC.

This clonotype was detected only a few times. This sequence joins TRBV5-1 and TRBJ2-2, with D tentatively TRBD1 or TRBD2 (5 bases each). V was clipped by 2 bases and J by 8 bases, with 10 bases between them. Per germline, CDR1 SGHRS and CDR2 YFSETQ. The CDR3 loop spans 13 amino acids. CDR3 amino acids: CASSFGADGELFF. Written as DNA, the CDR3 is TGCGCCAGCAGCTTCGGGGCGGATGGGGAGCTGTTTTTT.

There are a few counts of this clonotype. The rearrangement links TRBV6-1 to TRBJ2-1, with 11 bases aligning to TRBD1. The junction had 5 bases not matched to a gene; V was cut back by 7 bases and J by 6 bases. Germline CDR1 is MNHNS and CDR2 is SASEGT. The CDR3 sequence is 14 residues long. The CDR3 DNA sequence: TGTGCCAGCACTTCCGGGACAGGGGGCAATGAGCAGTTCTTC. Translated: CASTSGTGGNEQFF.

This clonotype was observed many times. The V call is TRBV20-1, the J call TRBJ2-3, with 11 bases identical to TRBD2. V was clipped by 1 base and J by 6 bases; unmatched bases: 6. This CDR3 spans 15 amino acids. CDR1 is DFQATT, CDR2 SNEGSKA, per germline (reference sequence). The CDR3, as DNA: TGCAGTGCTAGAGCCCCTAGCGGGAGGAGCGATACGCAGTATTTT. Encoded protein: CSARAPSGRSDTQYF.

This chain joins TRBV3-1 and TRBJ2-3; the D gene is possibly TRBD1 (6 bases). V lost 5 bases to trimming and J lost 5 bases, with 17 bases between them. CDR3 size: 15 residues. Germline CDR1 reads LGHDT; CDR2 reads YNNKEL (reference sequence). As DNA, the CDR3 is TGTGCCAGCAGCTCGAAGGGGGACGGTAGAGATACGCAGTATTTT. This sequence encodes CASSSKGDGRDTQYF.

This clonotype was observed at least ten times. The chain links TRBV12-3 or TRBV12-4 to TRBJ2-1, with 7 bases that match TRBD2. With V trimmed by 6 bases and J by 9 bases, 11 bases remained unmatched. The CDR3 runs 14 residues. CDR3 coding DNA: TGTGCCAGCAGGTCCCCGAGCGGGATAGTTGAGCAGTTCTTC. Its translation: CASRSPSGIVEQFF.

This clonotype was seen many times. J is TRBJ2-7 and V is TRBV6-1; TRBD2 matches 8 bases. The ends lost 8 bases at V and 3 bases at J; junction bases unmatched: 12. In germline, CDR1 is MNHNS, CDR2 SASEGT. This CDR3 spans 15 amino acids. The DNA for the CDR3 is TGTGCCAGCTCTAACCCGAGACTAGCGAGCTACGAGCAGTACTTC. This encodes CASSNPRLASYEQYF.

This clonotype was observed a few times. The CDR3 reads CASSYQSGDGYTF. For the CDR3, the DNA is TGTGCCAGCAGCTACCAATCTGGGGATGGCTACACCTTC. The V call is TRBV7-2, the J call TRBJ1-2, with unresolved D. The germline V and J ends were trimmed by 4 bases and 6 bases, with 12 bases remaining between them. This CDR3 has 13 amino acids. Per the germline V gene, CDR1 is SGHTA and CDR2 is FQGNSA.

This clonotype appeared many times. The gene calls are TRBV27 and TRBJ2-1; 8 bases agree with TRBD2. The V gene end was trimmed by 2 bases and the J gene end by 3 bases; junction bases not matched to a gene: 6. The germline gives CDR1 MNHEY, CDR2 SMNVEV (reference sequence). This CDR3 spans 16 amino acids. The CDR3 nucleotides read TGTGCCAGCAGTTTAGCCTCCGGGACTAGCTACAATGAGCAGTTCTTC. Encoded protein: CASSLASGTSYNEQFF.

This clonotype was found many times. CDR3 amino acids: CASSQDLGRPEAFF. The CDR3 DNA is TGCGCCAGCAGCCAAGATCTGGGACGGCCTGAAGCTTTCTTT. The V and J genes are TRBV4-1 and TRBJ1-1; tentative D call: TRBD1 (5 bases). Germline CDR1 MGHRA, CDR2 YSYEKL. V was shortened by 0 bases and J by 6 bases, with 11 bases between the two germline ends. The CDR3 is 14 residues long.

Points on this clonotype: No conserved phenylalanine or tryptophan is present at the end of the CDR3, so a read error is the likely explanation. The chain has TRBV3-1 and TRBJ2-1; 13 nucleotides match TRBD2. Germline lookup yields CDR1 LGHDT and CDR2 YNNKEL (reference sequence). V lost 2 bases to trimming and J lost 5 bases; unmatched junction nucleotides: 9. The CDR3 is made up of 18 amino acids. In nucleotides, the CDR3 is TGTGCCAGCAGCCAATGGAAAACTAGCGGGAGGGGGGACAATGAGCAGTTCTAC. Translation gives CASSQWKTSGRGDNEQFY.

This clonotype was recorded at least ten times. The chain has TRBV24-1 and TRBJ2-1; 7 positions agree with TRBD2. Germline V gene lookup returns CDR1 KGHDR and CDR2 SFDVKD. There are 15 residues in the CDR3. With 5 bases clipped from V and 8 bases from J, the junction kept 11 bases outside the gene matches. CDR3 in amino acids: CATSGDLAENHEQFF. DNA for the CDR3: TGTGCCACCAGTGGGGACCTAGCGGAGAACCATGAGCAGTTCTTC.

This clonotype was found many times. The chain has TRBV19 and TRBJ2-5, with 7 bases that match TRBD2. V lost 4 bases to trimming and J lost 2 bases; unmatched junction nucleotides: 4. The CDR3 runs to 14 residues. CDR1 LNHDA and CDR2 SQIVND come from the germline V gene (reference sequence). CDR3 residues: CASSTRDYQETQYF. The CDR3 nucleotides read TGTGCCAGTAGTACCCGGGACTATCAAGAGACCCAGTACTTC.

This clonotype was recorded a few times. The chain has TRBV18 and TRBJ1-1; D may be TRBD1 (6 bases). The length of the CDR3 is 12 residues. Trimming cost V 4 bases and J 3 bases, with 6 bases left between them. CDR1 and CDR2 from the germline V gene are KGHSH and LQKENI. CDR3 nucleotides: TGTGCCAGCTCACGACAGGACACTGAAGCTTTCTTT. Its translation is CASSRQDTEAFF.

This clonotype was picked up many times. The rearrangement links TRBV7-9 to TRBJ2-2; D remains unclear. The CDR3 extends over 13 amino acids. The V gene lost 1 base and the J gene lost 7 bases, with 7 bases spanning the gap. Germline V gene data show CDR1 as SEHNR and CDR2 as FQNEAQ (reference sequence). Written as DNA, the CDR3 is TGTGCCAGCAGCTTAGTTGTCGGCGGGGAGCTGTTTTTT. Translated, it gives CASSLVVGGELFF.

This clonotype has ten or more counts. The chain combines TRBV5-1 with TRBJ2-3, with a possible D match to TRBD2 (6 bases). V lost 4 bases and J lost 5, with 8 bases in between. There are 12 residues in the CDR3. The germline CDR1 and CDR2 sequences are SGHRS and YFSETQ. In nucleotides, the CDR3 is TGCGCCAGCAGCCGGGACTTAGATACGCAGTATTTT. Its protein product is CASSRDLDTQYF.

This clonotype was counted only a few times. The chain uses TRBV20-1 and TRBJ1-2, with D possibly TRBD1 on 5 matching bases. From germline, CDR1 is DFQATT and CDR2 SNEGSKA (reference sequence). The CDR3 length is 15 residues. V dropped 5 bases and J dropped 2 bases, with 18 bases sitting between them. CDR3 nucleotide sequence: TGCAGTGCTTCCCAGGCGGGGGTAGCGAACTATGGCTACACCTTC. Protein: CSASQAGVANYGYTF.

At least ten counts were recorded for this clonotype. The chain joins TRBV10-1 to TRBJ2-2, with D perhaps TRBD2 (6 bases). V lost 2 bases and J lost 6, with 7 bases in between. Germline V CDR1 and CDR2: WNHNN, SYGVQD (reference sequence). The CDR3 is 13 amino acids. The CDR3 coding sequence is TGCGCCAGCAGTGAGCGGAGGGCCGGGGAGCTGTTTTTT. Translation: CASSERRAGELFF.

This clonotype was recorded many times. The DNA for the CDR3 is TGTGCCAGTAGTACCGGACAGGAGGTCCATGAGCAGTTCTTC. Translating gives CASSTGQEVHEQFF. V is TRBV19 and J is TRBJ2-1, with 7 bases lining up with TRBD1. There are 14 residues in the CDR3. The ends lost 4 bases at V and 8 bases at J; junction bases unmatched: 8. CDR1 is LNHDA, CDR2 SQIVND, per germline (reference sequence).

Many counts were recorded for this clonotype. The V gene is TRBV5-1, the J gene TRBJ2-1; 10 positions match TRBD1. Germline assignment: CDR1 SGHRS and CDR2 YFSETQ. The CDR3 length is 18 residues. The V gene end was trimmed by 3 bases and the J gene end by 7 bases; junction bases not matched to a gene: 16. CDR3 coding DNA: TGCGCCAGCAGCTCCCATACTCGGACAGGGGGAATTACGAATGAGCAGTTCTTC. It encodes CASSSHTRTGGITNEQFF.

In this sample, this clonotype turned up many times. The chain has TRBV11-2 and TRBJ1-4; D ambiguous. The CDR3 loop spans 15 amino acids. The germline V and J ends were trimmed by 0 bases and 7 bases, with 12 bases remaining between them. The germline V gene has CDR1 SGHAT and CDR2 FQNNGV. CDR3 protein: CASSLDRKNSEKLFF. The CDR3 nucleotides read TGTGCCAGCAGCTTAGATCGGAAGAACAGTGAAAAACTGTTTTTT.

In this sample, this clonotype turned up many times. V and J are TRBV25-1 and TRBJ2-7, with D perhaps matching TRBD2 (6 bases). The germline V gene has CDR1 MGHDK and CDR2 SYGVNS. The CDR3 is 15 residues long. V lost 0 bases and J 6 bases, leaving 15 bases between the germline ends. CDR3 residues: CASSEYGGAGGEQYF. CDR3 bases: TGTGCCAGCAGTGAATACGGCGGGGCGGGCGGCGAGCAGTACTTC.

On this clonotype: Since a much larger clone is just one base distant, this may be a read error. V and J are TRBV6-1 and TRBJ1-6, with TRBD1 as a possible D gene (6 bases). CDR1 is MNHNS, CDR2 SASEGT, per germline. This CDR3 is 15 amino acids long. The CDR3 region has the DNA TGTGCCAGCAGTGATGGACAGCCTTATAATTCACCCCCCCACTTT. This gives the protein CASSDGQPYNSPPHF.

The table lists this clonotype with many counts. V gene TRBV20-1 combines with J gene TRBJ2-7; tentatively, D is TRBD2 (5 bases). This CDR3 region has 13 residues. Germline lookup yields CDR1 DFQATT and CDR2 SNEGSKA (reference sequence). V lost 5 bases to trimming and J lost 4 bases, with 15 bases between them. In nucleotides, the CDR3 is TGCAGTGCTCGACCTGACGGGAATTACGAGCAGTACTTC. It yields the protein CSARPDGNYEQYF.

There are a few counts of this clonotype. The chain has TRBV7-2 and TRBJ2-1; 12 bases line up with TRBD2. Germline V gene sequence: CDR1 SGHTA, CDR2 FQGNSA. J was trimmed by 0 bases and V by 5 bases; bases with no gene match: 5. The CDR3 runs to 17 residues. The CDR3 sequence is CASSPAGLAGSYNEQFF. The CDR3 DNA follows: TGTGCCAGCAGCCCAGCGGGACTAGCGGGCTCCTACAATGAGCAGTTCTTC.

Notes on this clonotype: A read error is possible here, since a much larger clone lies one base away. The chain employs TRBV7-9 and TRBJ1-4, with no clear D. CDR3 size: 14 residues. CDR1 is SEHNR, CDR2 FQNEAQ, per germline (reference sequence). The CDR3 sequence: CASSFRQANERLFF. The DNA for the CDR3 is TGTGCCAGCAGCTTCAGGCAGGCTAATGAAAGACTGTTTTTT.

The V call is TRBV12-3 or TRBV12-4, the J call TRBJ2-2; D gene ambiguous. There are 14 residues in the CDR3. V was pared by 4 bases and J by 8 bases, with 14 bases between. The CDR3 is CASSWGMVSGELFF. CDR3 sequence (DNA): TGTGCCAGCAGTTGGGGAATGGTATCGGGGGAGCTGTTTTTT.